This TCR beta chain was captured in a study of blood T cell repertoires in COVID-19. Study as a whole: The cDNA or gDNA used as material had been derived from T cells, B-cell-depleted T cells, or PBMCs.

This CDR3 spans 16 amino acids. Deletions cut 6 bases from V and 1 base from J, with 19 bases between. The germline gives CDR1 MNHNY, CDR2 SVGAGI (reference sequence). Sequenced by immunoSEQ multiplex PCR; TCRdb stores in-frame clones only, minus some. The table has fewer than 400,000 clones, around 90% seen once. Recovery among Cohort 3 donors was established by two negative PCRs, clearance, or symptom resolution. The chain couples TRBV6-6 to TRBJ2-7, with D maybe TRBD2 (6 bases). The sequencing input was PBMCs or T cells enriched from blood (not recorded which). This clonotype originated in a woman aged 25-40 years who had recovered from COVID-19. The CDR3 nucleotides are TGTGCCAGCAGGGGCGGGGAAGGGCGCAGATCCTACGAGCAGTACTTC. This codes for CASRGGEGRRSYEQYF.